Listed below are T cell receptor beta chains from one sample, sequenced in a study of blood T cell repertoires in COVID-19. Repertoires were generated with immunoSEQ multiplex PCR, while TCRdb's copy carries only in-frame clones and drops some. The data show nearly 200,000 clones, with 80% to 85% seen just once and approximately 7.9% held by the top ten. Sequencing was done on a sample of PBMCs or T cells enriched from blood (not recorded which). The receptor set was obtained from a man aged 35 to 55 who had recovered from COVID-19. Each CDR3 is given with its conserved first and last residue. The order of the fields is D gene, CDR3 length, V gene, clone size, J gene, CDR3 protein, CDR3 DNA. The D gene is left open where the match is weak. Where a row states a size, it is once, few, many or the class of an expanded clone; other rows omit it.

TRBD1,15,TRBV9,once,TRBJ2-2,CASSTGQGGAGELFF,TGTGCCAGCAGCACCGGACAGGGGGGGGCCGGGGAGCTGTTTTTT
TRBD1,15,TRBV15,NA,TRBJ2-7,CATSRKDRGGYEQYF,TGTGCCACCAGCAGAAAAGACAGGGGGGGCTACGAGCAGTACTTC
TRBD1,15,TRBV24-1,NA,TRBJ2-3,CATSDQTTGTGMQYF,TGTGCCACCAGTGATCAGACTACCGGGACAGGGATGCAGTATTTT
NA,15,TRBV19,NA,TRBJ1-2,CASSIDLGQPGGYTF,TGTGCCAGTAGTATAGATCTTGGACAGCCCGGAGGCTACACCTTC
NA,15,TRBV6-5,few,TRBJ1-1,CASILGGYSNTEAFF,TGTGCCAGCATCCTGGGAGGTTACTCGAACACTGAAGCTTTCTTT
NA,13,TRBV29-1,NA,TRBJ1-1,CSGGGQSNTEAFF,TGCAGCGGGGGAGGACAGTCCAACACTGAAGCTTTCTTT
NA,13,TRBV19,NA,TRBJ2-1,CASSSGFGDEQFF,TGTGCCAGTAGTTCGGGCTTCGGGGATGAGCAGTTCTTC
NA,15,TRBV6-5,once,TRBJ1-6,CASSYSGLDNSPLHF,TGTGCCAGCAGTTATTCCGGACTGGATAATTCACCCCTCCACTTT
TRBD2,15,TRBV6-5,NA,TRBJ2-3,CASSYASGVTDTQYF,TGTGCCAGCAGTTACGCTAGCGGGGTCACAGATACGCAGTATTTT
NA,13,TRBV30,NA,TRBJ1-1,CAWSVLSGFDAFF,TGTGCCTGGAGTGTACTTTCAGGGTTCGATGCTTTCTTT
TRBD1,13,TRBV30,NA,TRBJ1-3,CAFTDRSGNTIYF,TGTGCCTTTACGGACAGGTCTGGAAACACCATATATTTT
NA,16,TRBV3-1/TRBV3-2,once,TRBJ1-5,CASSQARGGGAEPQHF,TGTGCCAGCAGCCAAGCTCGCGGGGGGGGCGCGGAGCCCCAGCATTTT
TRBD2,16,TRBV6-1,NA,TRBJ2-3,CASSVRERGSTDTQYF,TGTGCCAGCAGTGTGAGGGAGCGGGGGAGCACAGATACGCAGTATTTT
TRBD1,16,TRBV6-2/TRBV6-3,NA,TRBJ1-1,CASSSQVDRLNTEAFF,TGTGCCAGCAGTTCCCAGGTGGACAGGCTGAACACTGAAGCTTTCTTT
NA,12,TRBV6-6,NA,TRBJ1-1,CASNTGEAPAFF,TGTGCCAGCAACACCGGGGAGGCCCCGGCTTTCTTT
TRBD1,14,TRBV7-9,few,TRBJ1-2,CASSSGQGEYGYTF,TGTGCCAGCAGCTCAGGACAGGGCGAATATGGCTACACCTTC
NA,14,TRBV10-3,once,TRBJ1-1,CAISHIDINTEAFF,TGTGCCATCAGTCACATTGATATAAACACTGAAGCTTTCTTT
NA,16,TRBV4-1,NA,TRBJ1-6,CASSQEWSRGNSPLHF,TGCGCCAGCAGCCAAGAATGGTCAAGGGGGAATTCACCCCTCCACTTT
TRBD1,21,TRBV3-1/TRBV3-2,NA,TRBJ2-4,CASSLLPWDRGQRTSKNIQYF,TGTGCCAGCAGCCTATTACCCTGGGACAGGGGGCAACGAACTTCCAAAAACATTCAGTACTTC
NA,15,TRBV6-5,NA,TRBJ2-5,CASSLYRRDEETQYF,TGTGCCAGCAGCCTATACCGCAGGGATGAAGAGACCCAGTACTTC
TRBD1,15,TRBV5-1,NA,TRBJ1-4,CASSRGTGRFEKLFF,TGCGCCAGCAGCCGGGGGACAGGGAGGTTCGAAAAACTGTTTTTT
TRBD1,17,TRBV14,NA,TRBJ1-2,CASSQWGQAALSGGYTF,TGTGCCAGCAGCCAATGGGGACAGGCCGCTCTGTCCGGTGGCTACACCTTC
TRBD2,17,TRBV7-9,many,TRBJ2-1,CASSLALAGGNLNEQFF,TGTGCCAGCAGCTTAGCACTGGCGGGGGGGAATTTAAATGAGCAGTTCTTC